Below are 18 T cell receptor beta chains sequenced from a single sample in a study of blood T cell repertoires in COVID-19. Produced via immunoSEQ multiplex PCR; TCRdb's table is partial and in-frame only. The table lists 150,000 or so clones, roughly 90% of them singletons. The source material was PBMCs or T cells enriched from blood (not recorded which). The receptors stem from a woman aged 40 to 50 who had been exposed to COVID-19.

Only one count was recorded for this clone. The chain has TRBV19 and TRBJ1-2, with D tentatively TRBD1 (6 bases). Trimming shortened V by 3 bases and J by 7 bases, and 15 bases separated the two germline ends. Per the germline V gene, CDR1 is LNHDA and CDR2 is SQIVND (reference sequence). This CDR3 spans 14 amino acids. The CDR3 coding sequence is TGTGCCAGTAGTATTTTCGGGGGGCGCGGTGGCTACACCTTC. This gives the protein CASSIFGGRGGYTF.

The chain's CDR3 is CASSVAALRGELFF. CDR3 nucleotides: TGTGCCAGCAGCGTAGCAGCGTTACGCGGGGAGCTGTTTTTT. The chain uses TRBV9 and TRBJ2-2; D unresolved. V shed 0 bases and J shed 7 bases, with 10 bases lying between them. CDR3 length: 14 residues. CDR1 is SGDLS and CDR2 is YYNGEE in the germline V gene.

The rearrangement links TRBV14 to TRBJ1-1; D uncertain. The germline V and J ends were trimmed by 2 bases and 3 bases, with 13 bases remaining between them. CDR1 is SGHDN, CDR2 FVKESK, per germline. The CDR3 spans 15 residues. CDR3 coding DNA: TGTGCCAGCAGCCAAATCTCTCGGAGCGACACTGAAGCTTTCTTT. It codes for CASSQISRSDTEAFF.

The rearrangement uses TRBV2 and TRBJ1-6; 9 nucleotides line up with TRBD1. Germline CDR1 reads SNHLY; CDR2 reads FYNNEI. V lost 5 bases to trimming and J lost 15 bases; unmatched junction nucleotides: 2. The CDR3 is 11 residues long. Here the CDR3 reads CASSRDRDLHF. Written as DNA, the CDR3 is TGTGCCAGCAGTAGGGACAGGGACCTCCACTTT.

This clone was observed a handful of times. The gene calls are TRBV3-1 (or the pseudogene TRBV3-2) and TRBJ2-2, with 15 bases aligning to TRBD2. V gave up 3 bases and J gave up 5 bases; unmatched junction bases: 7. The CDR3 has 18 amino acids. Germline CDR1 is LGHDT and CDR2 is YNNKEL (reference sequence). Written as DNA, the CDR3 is TGTGCCAGCAGCCACCTACAAGGGACTAGCGGGGGGACCGGGGAGCTGTTTTTT. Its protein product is CASSHLQGTSGGTGELFF.

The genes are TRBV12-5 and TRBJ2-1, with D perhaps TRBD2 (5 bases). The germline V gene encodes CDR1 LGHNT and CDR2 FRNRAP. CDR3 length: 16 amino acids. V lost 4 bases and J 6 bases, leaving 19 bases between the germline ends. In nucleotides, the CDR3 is TGTGCTAGTGGTTCCGGCCGTGGAGGAATGAGCAATGAGCAGTTCTTC. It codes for CASGSGRGGMSNEQFF.

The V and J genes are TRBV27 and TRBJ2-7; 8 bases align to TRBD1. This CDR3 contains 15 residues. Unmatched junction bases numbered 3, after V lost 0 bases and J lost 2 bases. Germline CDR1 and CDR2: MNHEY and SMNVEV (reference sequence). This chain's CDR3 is CASSLSRTGPYEQYF. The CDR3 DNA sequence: TGTGCCAGCAGTTTATCGCGGACAGGGCCCTACGAGCAGTACTTC.

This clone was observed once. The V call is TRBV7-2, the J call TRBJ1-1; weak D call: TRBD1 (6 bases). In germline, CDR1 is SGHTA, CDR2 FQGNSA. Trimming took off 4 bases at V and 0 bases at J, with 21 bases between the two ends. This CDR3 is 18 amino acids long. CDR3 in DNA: TGTGCCAGCAGCTCCCCCGCCGACGGGACATTCATGAACACTGAAGCTTTCTTT. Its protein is CASSSPADGTFMNTEAFF.

In DNA form, the CDR3 reads TGCGCCAGCAGCTCCTCCGGGACAGATGATGATGAAAAACTGTTTTTT. Protein: CASSSSGTDDDEKLFF. The chain links TRBV5-1 to TRBJ1-4; 7 bases are shared with TRBD1. With 3 bases clipped from V and 6 bases from J, the junction kept 11 bases outside the gene matches. This CDR3 has 16 amino acids. Germline CDR1 reads SGHRS; CDR2 reads YFSETQ.

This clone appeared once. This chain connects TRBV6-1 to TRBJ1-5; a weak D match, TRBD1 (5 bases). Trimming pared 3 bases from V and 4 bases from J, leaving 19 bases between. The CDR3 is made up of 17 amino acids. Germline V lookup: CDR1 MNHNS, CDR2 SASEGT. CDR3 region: CASSEPLGGFGNQPQHF. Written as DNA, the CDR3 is TGTGCCAGCAGTGAGCCATTGGGGGGGTTTGGGAATCAGCCCCAGCATTTT.

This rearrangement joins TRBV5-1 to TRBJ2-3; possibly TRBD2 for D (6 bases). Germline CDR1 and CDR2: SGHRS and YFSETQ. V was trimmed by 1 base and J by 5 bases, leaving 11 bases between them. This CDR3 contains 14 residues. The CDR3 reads CASSLSGVGDTQYF. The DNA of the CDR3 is TGCGCCAGCAGCTTGTCGGGGGTAGGAGATACGCAGTATTTT.

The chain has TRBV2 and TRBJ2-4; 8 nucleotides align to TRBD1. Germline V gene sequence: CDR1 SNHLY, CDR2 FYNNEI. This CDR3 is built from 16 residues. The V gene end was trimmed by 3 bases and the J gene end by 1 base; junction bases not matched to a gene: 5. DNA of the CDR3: TGTGCCAGCAGTGAGCTTAGACAGGGGGCCAAAAACATTCAGTACTTC. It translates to CASSELRQGAKNIQYF.

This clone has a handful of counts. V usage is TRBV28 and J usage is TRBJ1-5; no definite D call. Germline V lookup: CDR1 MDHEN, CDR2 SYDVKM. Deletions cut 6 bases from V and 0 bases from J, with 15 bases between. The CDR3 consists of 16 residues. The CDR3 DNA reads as TGTGCCAGCAGAAAAACATCGGGGTATAGCAATCAGCCCCAGCATTTT. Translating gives CASRKTSGYSNQPQHF.

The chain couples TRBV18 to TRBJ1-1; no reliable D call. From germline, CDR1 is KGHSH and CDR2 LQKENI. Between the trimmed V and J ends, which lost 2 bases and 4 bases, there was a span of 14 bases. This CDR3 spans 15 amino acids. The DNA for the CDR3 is TGTGCCAGCTCACCAATGGCCGGGAGGGCCACTGAAGCTTTCTTT. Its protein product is CASSPMAGRATEAFF.

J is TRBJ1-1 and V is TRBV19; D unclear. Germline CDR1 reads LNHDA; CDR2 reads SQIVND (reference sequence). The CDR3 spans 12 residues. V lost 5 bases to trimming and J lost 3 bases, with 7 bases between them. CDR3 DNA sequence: TGTGCCAGTAGTGGACTGCACACTGAAGCTTTCTTT. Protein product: CASSGLHTEAFF.

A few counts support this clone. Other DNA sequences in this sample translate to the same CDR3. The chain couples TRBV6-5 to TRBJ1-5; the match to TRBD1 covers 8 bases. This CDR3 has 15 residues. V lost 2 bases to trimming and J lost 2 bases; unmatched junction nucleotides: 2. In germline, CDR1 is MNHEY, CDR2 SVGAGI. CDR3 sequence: CASSYDRGGNQPQHF. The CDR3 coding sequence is TGTGCCAGCAGTTACGACAGGGGCGGCAATCAGCCCCAGCATTTT.

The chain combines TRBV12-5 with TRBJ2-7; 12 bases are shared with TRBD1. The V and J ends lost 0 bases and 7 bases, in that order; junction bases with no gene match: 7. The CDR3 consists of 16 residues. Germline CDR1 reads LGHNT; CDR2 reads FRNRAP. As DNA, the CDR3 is TGTGCTAGTGGTTTGGTATGGGGACAGGGGGCCTGGGAGCAGTACTTC. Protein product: CASGLVWGQGAWEQYF.

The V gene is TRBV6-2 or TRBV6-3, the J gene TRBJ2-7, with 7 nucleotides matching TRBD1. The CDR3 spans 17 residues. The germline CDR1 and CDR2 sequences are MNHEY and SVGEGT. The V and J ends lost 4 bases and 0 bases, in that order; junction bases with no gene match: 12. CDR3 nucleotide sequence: TGTGCCAGCAGTTCAGGGGGAGCTGAGCGGACCTCCTACGAGCAGTACTTC. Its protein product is CASSSGGAERTSYEQYF.